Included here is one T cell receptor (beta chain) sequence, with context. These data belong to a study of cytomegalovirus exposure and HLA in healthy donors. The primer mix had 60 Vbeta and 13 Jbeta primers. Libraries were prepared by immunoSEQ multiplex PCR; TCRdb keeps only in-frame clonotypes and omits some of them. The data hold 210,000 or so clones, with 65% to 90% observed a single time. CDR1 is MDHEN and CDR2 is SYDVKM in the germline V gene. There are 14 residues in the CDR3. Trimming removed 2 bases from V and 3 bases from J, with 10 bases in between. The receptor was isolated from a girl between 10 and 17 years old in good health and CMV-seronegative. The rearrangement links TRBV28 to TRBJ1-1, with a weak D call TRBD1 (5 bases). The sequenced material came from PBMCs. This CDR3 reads CASSLRGRDTEAFF. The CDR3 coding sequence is TGTGCCAGCAGTTTAAGGGGCAGAGACACTGAAGCTTTCTTT.